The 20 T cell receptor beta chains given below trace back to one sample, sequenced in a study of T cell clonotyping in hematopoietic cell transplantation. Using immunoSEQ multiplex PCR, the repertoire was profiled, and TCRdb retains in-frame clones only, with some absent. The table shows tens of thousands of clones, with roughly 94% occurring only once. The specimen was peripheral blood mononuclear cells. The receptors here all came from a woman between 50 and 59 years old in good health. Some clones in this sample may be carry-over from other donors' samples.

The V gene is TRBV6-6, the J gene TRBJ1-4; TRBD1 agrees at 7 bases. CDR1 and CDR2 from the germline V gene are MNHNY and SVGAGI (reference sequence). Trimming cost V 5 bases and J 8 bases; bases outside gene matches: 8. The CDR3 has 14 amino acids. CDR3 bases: TGTGCCAGCAGTCCTCAGGGGGGGGGCGAAAAACTGTTTTTT. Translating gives CASSPQGGGEKLFF.

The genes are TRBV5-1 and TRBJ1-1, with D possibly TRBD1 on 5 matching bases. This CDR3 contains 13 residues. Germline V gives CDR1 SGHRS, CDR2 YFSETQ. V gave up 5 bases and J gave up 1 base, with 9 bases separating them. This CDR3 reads CASSQGANTEAFF. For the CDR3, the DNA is TGCGCCAGCAGTCAGGGTGCGAACACTGAAGCTTTCTTT.

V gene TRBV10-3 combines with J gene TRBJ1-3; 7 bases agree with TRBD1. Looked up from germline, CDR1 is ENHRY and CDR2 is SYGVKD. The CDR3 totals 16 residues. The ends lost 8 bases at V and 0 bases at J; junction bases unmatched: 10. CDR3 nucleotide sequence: TGTGCCATCCGACGCTCGACAGGGCTCTCTGGAAACACCATATATTTT. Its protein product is CAIRRSTGLSGNTIYF.

CDR3 DNA: TGTGCCAGCAGTTACAACAATGAGCAGTTCTTC. Encoded protein: CASSYNNEQFF. The chain has TRBV6-6 and TRBJ2-1; unclear D gene. The CDR3 totals 11 residues. Trimming took off 2 bases at V and 5 bases at J, with 1 base between the two ends. Germline CDR1 and CDR2: MNHNY and SVGAGI (reference sequence).

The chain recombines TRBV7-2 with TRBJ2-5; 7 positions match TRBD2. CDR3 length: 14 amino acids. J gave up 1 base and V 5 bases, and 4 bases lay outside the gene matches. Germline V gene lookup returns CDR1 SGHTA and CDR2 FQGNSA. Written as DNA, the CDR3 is TGTGCCAGCAGCGTACCTAGCGGCCAAGAGACCCAGTACTTC. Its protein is CASSVPSGQETQYF.

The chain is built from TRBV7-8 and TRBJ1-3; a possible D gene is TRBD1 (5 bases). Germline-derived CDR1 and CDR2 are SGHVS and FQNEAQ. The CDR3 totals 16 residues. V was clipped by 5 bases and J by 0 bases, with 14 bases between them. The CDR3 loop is CASSVTDSFSGNTIYF. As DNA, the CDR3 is TGTGCCAGCAGCGTTACTGACAGCTTCTCTGGAAACACCATATATTTT.

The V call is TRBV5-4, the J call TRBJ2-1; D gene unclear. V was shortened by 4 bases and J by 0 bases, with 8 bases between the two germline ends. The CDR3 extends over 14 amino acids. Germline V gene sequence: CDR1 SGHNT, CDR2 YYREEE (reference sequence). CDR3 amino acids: CASSIVSSYNEQFF. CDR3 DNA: TGTGCCAGCAGCATAGTAAGCTCCTACAATGAGCAGTTCTTC. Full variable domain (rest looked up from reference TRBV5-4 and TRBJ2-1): ETGVTQSPTHLIKTRGQQVTLRCSSQSGHNTVSWYQQALGQGPQFIFQYYREEENGRGNFPPRFSGLQFPNYSSELNVNALELDDSALYLCASSIVSSYNEQFFGPGTRLTVL.

CDR3 residues: CASTPRVDTGELFF. The CDR3 DNA sequence: TGTGCCAGTACCCCTCGGGTGGACACCGGGGAGCTGTTTTTT. The chain employs TRBV19 and TRBJ2-2; D gene ambiguous. Trimming left V 7 bases short and J 3 bases short, with 12 bases between. Germline V gene data show CDR1 as LNHDA and CDR2 as SQIVND (reference sequence). CDR3 length: 14 residues.

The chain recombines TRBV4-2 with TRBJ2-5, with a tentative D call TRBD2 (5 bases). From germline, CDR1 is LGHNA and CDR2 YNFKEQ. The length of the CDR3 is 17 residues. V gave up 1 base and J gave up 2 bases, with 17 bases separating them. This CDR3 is CASSQGARVRGQETQYF. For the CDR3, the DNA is TGTGCCAGCAGCCAAGGGGCGCGGGTGAGAGGACAAGAGACCCAGTACTTC.

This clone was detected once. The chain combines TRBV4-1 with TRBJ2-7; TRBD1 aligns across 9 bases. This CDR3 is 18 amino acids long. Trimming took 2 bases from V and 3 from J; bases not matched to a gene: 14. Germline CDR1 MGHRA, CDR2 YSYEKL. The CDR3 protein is CASSQIDFLPGQGYEQYF. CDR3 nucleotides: TGCGCCAGCAGCCAAATCGATTTCTTGCCGGGACAGGGCTACGAGCAGTACTTC.

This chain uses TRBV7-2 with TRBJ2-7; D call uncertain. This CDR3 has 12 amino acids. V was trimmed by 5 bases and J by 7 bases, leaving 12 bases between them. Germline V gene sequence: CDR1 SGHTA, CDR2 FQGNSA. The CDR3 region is CASSLVVGEQYF. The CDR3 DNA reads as TGTGCCAGCAGCCTAGTGGTGGGAGAGCAGTACTTC.

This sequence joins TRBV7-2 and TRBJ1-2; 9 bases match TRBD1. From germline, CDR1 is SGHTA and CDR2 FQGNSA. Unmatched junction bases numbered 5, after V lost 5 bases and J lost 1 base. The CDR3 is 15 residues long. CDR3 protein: CASSADRGINYGYTF. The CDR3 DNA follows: TGTGCCAGCAGCGCGGACAGGGGCATTAACTATGGCTACACCTTC.

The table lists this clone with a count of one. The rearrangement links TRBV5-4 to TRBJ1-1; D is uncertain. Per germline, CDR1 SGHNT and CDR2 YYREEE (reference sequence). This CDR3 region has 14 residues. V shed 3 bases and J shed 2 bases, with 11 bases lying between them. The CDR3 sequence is CASSSSRQNTEAFF. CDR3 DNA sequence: TGTGCCAGCAGCTCGAGCAGGCAAAACACTGAAGCTTTCTTT.

The CDR3: CAWSVHDYNEQFF. CDR3 sequence (DNA): TGTGCCTGGAGTGTACATGACTACAATGAGCAGTTCTTC. The chain couples TRBV30 to TRBJ2-1, with D unclear. The CDR3 runs to 13 residues. V dropped 0 bases and J dropped 3 bases, with 6 bases sitting between them. The V gene's germline CDR1 is GTSNPN and CDR2 SVGIG (reference sequence). Variable domain in full (rest from reference TRBV30 and TRBJ2-1): SQTIHQWPATLVQPVGSPLSLECTVEGTSNPNLYWYRQAAGRGLQLLFYSVGIGQISSEVPQNLSASRPQDRQFILSSKKLLLSDSGFYLCAWSVHDYNEQFFGPGTRLTVL.

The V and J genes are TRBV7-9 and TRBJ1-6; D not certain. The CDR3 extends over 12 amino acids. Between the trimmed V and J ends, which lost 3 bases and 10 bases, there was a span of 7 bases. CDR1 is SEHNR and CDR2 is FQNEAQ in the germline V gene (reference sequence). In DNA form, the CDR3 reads TGTGCCAGCAGCTTCGCCGGATCACCCCTCCACTTT. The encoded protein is CASSFAGSPLHF.

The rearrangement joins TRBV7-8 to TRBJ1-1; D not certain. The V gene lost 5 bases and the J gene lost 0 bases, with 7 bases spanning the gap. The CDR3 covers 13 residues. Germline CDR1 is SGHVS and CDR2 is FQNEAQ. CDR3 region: CASSPRLNTEAFF. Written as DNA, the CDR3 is TGTGCCAGCAGCCCCCGATTGAACACTGAAGCTTTCTTT.

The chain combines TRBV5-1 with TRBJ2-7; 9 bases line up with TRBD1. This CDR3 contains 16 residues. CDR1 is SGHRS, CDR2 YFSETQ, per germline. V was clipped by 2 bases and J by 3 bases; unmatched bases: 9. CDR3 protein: CASSLTPQGQGYEQYF. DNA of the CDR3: TGCGCCAGCAGCTTAACCCCCCAGGGACAGGGCTACGAGCAGTACTTC.

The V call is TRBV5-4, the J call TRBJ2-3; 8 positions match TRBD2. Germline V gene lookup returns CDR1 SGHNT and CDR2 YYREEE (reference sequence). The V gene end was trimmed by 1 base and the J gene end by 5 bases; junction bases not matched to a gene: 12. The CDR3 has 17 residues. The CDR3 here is CASSLSGGRGHGDTQYF. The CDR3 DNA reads TGTGCCAGCAGCTTGAGCGGGGGCCGCGGTCATGGAGATACGCAGTATTTT.

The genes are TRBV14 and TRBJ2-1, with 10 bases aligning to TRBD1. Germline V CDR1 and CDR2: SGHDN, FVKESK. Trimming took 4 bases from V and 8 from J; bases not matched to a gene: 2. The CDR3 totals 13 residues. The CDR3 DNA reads TGTGCCAGCAGCCCGGACAGGGGGGATGAGCAGTTCTTC. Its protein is CASSPDRGDEQFF.

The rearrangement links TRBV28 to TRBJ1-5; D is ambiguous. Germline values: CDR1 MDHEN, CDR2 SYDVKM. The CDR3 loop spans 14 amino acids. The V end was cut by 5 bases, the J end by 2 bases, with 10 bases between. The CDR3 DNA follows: TGTGCCAGCAGTCGTCTGGGAGGCAATCAGCCCCAGCATTTT. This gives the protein CASSRLGGNQPQHF.